One and the same sample provided the 22 T cell receptor beta chains below, sequenced in a study of early T cells in non-severe SARS-CoV-2 infection. TCRdb re-called the 5' RACE reads through MiXCR, storing one row per CDR3 protein. Of roughly 77,000 distinct CDR3 sequences listed, roughly 12% were seen once; the top ten hold about 5%. Sequencing input: whole blood. Receptors originate from an adult who was a healthcare worker with PCR-confirmed SARS-CoV-2 infection or an uninfected control (not recorded which).

The V gene is TRBV11-2, the J gene TRBJ2-1, with 11 bases lining up with TRBD2. Germline values: CDR1 SGHAT, CDR2 FQNNGV. The CDR3 covers 16 residues. The junction had 15 bases not matched to a gene; V was cut back by 7 bases and J by 10 bases. CDR3 amino acids: CASTSQTSGRGPEQFF. The CDR3 DNA follows: TGTGCCAGCACCTCACAAACTAGCGGGAGAGGGCCCGAGCAGTTCTTC.

The chain employs TRBV30 and TRBJ1-6; D gene uncertain. V lost 5 bases and J 7 bases, leaving 12 bases between the germline ends. Germline-derived CDR1 and CDR2 are GTSNPN and SVGIG (reference sequence). The CDR3 is 13 residues long. This chain's CDR3 is CAWGEKGNSPLHF. The CDR3 coding sequence is TGTGCCTGGGGGGAAAAAGGGAATTCACCCCTCCACTTT.

This clonotype was counted at least ten times. V and J are TRBV7-6 and TRBJ2-1; TRBD1 might be the D (6 bases). Germline V gene lookup returns CDR1 SGHVS and CDR2 FNYEAQ. The CDR3 runs to 15 residues. Trimming took off 5 bases at V and 4 bases at J, with 15 bases between the two ends. As DNA, the CDR3 is TGTGCCAGCAGCATAAGGACAGCGAAATACAATGAGCAGTTCTTC. Its translation: CASSIRTAKYNEQFF.

This clonotype was counted at least ten times. The chain joins TRBV11-2 to TRBJ2-1, with TRBD2 matching 9 bases. CDR1 and CDR2 (germline): SGHAT, FQNNGV. V trimming: 0 bases; J trimming: 6 bases; junction bases outside the gene matches: 3. This CDR3 is built from 15 residues. CDR3 nucleotide sequence: TGTGCCAGCAGCTTAGAGCAACTAGCGGGCAATGAGCAGTTCTTC. The encoded protein is CASSLEQLAGNEQFF.

This chain joins TRBV29-1 and TRBJ2-7; unclear D gene. Trimming left V 6 bases short and J 6 bases short, with 15 bases between. The CDR3 sequence is 12 residues long. Germline V gives CDR1 SQVTM, CDR2 ANQGSEA. The CDR3 bases are TGCAGCGTCTTAGATCTCTCGGGCGAGCAGTACTTC. Protein product: CSVLDLSGEQYF.

This chain links TRBV27 with TRBJ1-1; possible D gene TRBD1, 5 bases. This CDR3 region has 13 residues. V shed 8 bases and J shed 2 bases, with 12 bases lying between them. Germline CDR1 MNHEY, CDR2 SMNVEV (reference sequence). The CDR3, as DNA: TGTGCCAGCTTAAACGACAGAAACACTGAAGCTTTCTTT. Protein: CASLNDRNTEAFF.

This clonotype was found many times. The rearrangement links TRBV13 to TRBJ2-3, with D unclear. The ends were cut back, 10 bases at V and 2 bases at J, with 13 bases in the middle. CDR3 size: 13 residues. Germline V CDR1 and CDR2: PRHDT, FYEKMQ (reference sequence). CDR3 sequence (DNA): TGTGCCACCCAGTTTGAGAACACAGATACGCAGTATTTT. Protein sequence: CATQFENTDTQYF.

This clonotype was picked up a small number of times. The chain combines TRBV19 with TRBJ2-1, with 12 bases fitting TRBD1. CDR3 length: 17 residues. J gave up 0 bases and V 5 bases, and 5 bases lay outside the gene matches. CDR1 is LNHDA, CDR2 SQIVND, per germline (reference sequence). CDR3 in DNA: TGTGCCAGTAGTCCCCAGGGACAGGGGGCCTCCTACAATGAGCAGTTCTTC. Protein sequence: CASSPQGQGASYNEQFF.

V gene TRBV5-6 combines with J gene TRBJ2-5; maybe TRBD2 (5 bases). V dropped 0 bases and J dropped 3 bases, with 9 bases sitting between them. In germline, CDR1 is SGHDT, CDR2 YYEEEE. This CDR3 spans 14 amino acids. The CDR3 DNA follows: TGTGCCAGCAGCTTGGTAGCGAGGAAAGAGACCCAGTACTTC. Translating it yields CASSLVARKETQYF.

The chain employs TRBV19 and TRBJ2-7; D is unresolved. Germline V gene data show CDR1 as LNHDA and CDR2 as SQIVND (reference sequence). With 6 bases removed from V and 3 bases from J, the gap between germline ends came to 12 bases. This CDR3 comprises 13 residues. This CDR3 is CASSRSKNYEQYF. In DNA form, the CDR3 reads TGTGCCAGTAGCCGGTCGAAAAACTACGAGCAGTACTTC. The full variable domain, with the rest looked up from reference TRBV19 and TRBJ2-7, is DGGITQSPKYLFRKEGQNVTLSCEQNLNHDAMYWYRQDPGQGLRLIYYSQIVNDFQKGDIAEGYSVSREKKESFPLTVTSAQKNPTAFYLCASSRSKNYEQYFGPGTRLTVT.

At least ten counts were recorded for this clonotype. The CDR3 coding sequence is TGTGCCAGCACGGGGCTAGCGGGAGGCGAGCAGTACTTC. Translating gives CASTGLAGGEQYF. The chain recombines TRBV12-3 or TRBV12-4 with TRBJ2-7, with 11 bases that match TRBD2. This CDR3 region has 13 residues. The trim removed 7 bases at V and 6 bases at J, leaving 5 bases unmatched.

The rearrangement uses TRBV7-9 and TRBJ2-7, with D maybe TRBD2 (6 bases). The CDR3 contains 15 residues. Germline V gene sequence: CDR1 SEHNR, CDR2 FQNEAQ (reference sequence). The V end was cut by 1 base, the J end by 0 bases, with 10 bases between. The CDR3 sequence: CASSLVAGSSYEQYF. The CDR3 DNA sequence: TGTGCCAGCAGCTTAGTGGCGGGAAGCTCCTACGAGCAGTACTTC. Full variable domain (outside the CDR3, taken from reference TRBV7-9 and TRBJ2-7): DTGVSQNPRHKITKRGQNVTFRCDPISEHNRLYWYRQTLGQGPEFLTYFQNEAQLEKSRLLSDRFSAERPKGSFSTLEIQRTEQGDSAMYLCASSLVAGSSYEQYFGPGTRLTVT.

This sequence joins TRBV27 and TRBJ2-7; no firm D call. Germline values: CDR1 MNHEY, CDR2 SMNVEV (reference sequence). CDR3 size: 13 residues. Trimming removed 2 bases at V and 3 bases at J, with 8 bases between. In DNA form, the CDR3 reads TGTGCCAGCAGTTTAACAGAGAACTACGAGCAGTACTTC. Translation gives CASSLTENYEQYF.

This clonotype was found many times. CDR3 in amino acids: CASSPMPGGQETQYF. The CDR3 nucleotides are TGTGCCAGCAGCCCCATGCCGGGGGGCCAAGAGACCCAGTACTTC. The chain carries TRBV7-6 and TRBJ2-5; 7 bases are a match to TRBD2. Germline V lookup: CDR1 SGHVS, CDR2 FNYEAQ. The CDR3 runs to 15 residues. V shed 5 bases, J shed 1 base, and the junction held 7 bases outside the gene matches. Full variable domain (rest looked up from reference TRBV7-6 and TRBJ2-5): GAGVSQSPRYKVTKRGQDVALRCDPISGHVSLYWYRQALGQGPEFLTYFNYEAQQDKSGLPNDRFSAERPEGSISTLTIQRTEQRDSAMYRCASSPMPGGQETQYFGPGTRLLVL.

This clonotype was seen repeatedly, ten times or more. The J gene is TRBJ2-3, the V gene TRBV14; tentative D call: TRBD2 (5 bases). Looked up from germline, CDR1 is SGHDN and CDR2 is FVKESK. The CDR3 contains 14 residues. V shed 5 bases and J shed 2 bases, with 11 bases lying between them. CDR3 nucleotide sequence: TGTGCCAGCAGCACCCGGGATCCCACAGATACGCAGTATTTT. Protein product: CASSTRDPTDTQYF.

V usage is TRBV6-5 and J usage is TRBJ2-2; 10 bases line up with TRBD2. The CDR3 spans 14 residues. Germline V CDR1 and CDR2: MNHEY, SVGAGI. The ends lost 6 bases at V and 7 bases at J; junction bases unmatched: 5. The CDR3 spells CASRAGGLNGELFF. The CDR3 coding sequence is TGTGCCAGCAGAGCGGGGGGGCTGAACGGGGAGCTGTTTTTT.

This clonotype was seen ten or more times. The chain is built from TRBV4-2 and TRBJ1-5; D remains unclear. The V end was cut by 0 bases, the J end by 3 bases, with 9 bases between. This CDR3 contains 15 residues. Germline V gene sequence: CDR1 LGHNA, CDR2 YNFKEQ. CDR3 loop: CASSQELGYNQPQHF. The DNA of the CDR3 is TGTGCCAGCAGCCAAGAATTAGGGTACAATCAGCCCCAGCATTTT.

This clonotype has just a few counts. J is TRBJ2-7 and V is TRBV23-1; 7 bases line up with TRBD2. TRBV23-1 is known as an ORF, though its function is uncertain. Losses at the gene ends were 4 bases for V and 4 bases for J; bases not matched to a gene: 13. The CDR3 covers 16 residues. CDR3 in DNA: TGCGCCAGCAGTCTCCTCTTCAACGGGGAGGGGTACGAGCAGTACTTC. As protein: CASSLLFNGEGYEQYF.

This clonotype was picked up a small number of times. The rearrangement uses TRBV30 and TRBJ2-3; 8 bases are a match to TRBD1. The CDR3 covers 15 residues. Trimming cost V 1 base and J 3 bases; bases outside gene matches: 6. Germline V lookup: CDR1 GTSNPN, CDR2 SVGIG (reference sequence). The CDR3 coding sequence is TGTGCCTGGAGTGAGGGTCAGGGGGCGACAGATACGCAGTATTTT. Amino acids: CAWSEGQGATDTQYF.

The J gene is TRBJ1-2, the V gene TRBV29-1; tentative D call: TRBD1 (5 bases). Trimming shortened V by 6 bases and J by 5 bases, and 25 bases separated the two germline ends. CDR3 length: 16 amino acids. Germline CDR1 is SQVTM and CDR2 is ANQGSEA. The DNA of the CDR3 is TGCAGCGTGGGAGGGGAGGCAGGGAGGACCCTATATGGCTACACCTTC. Its protein product is CSVGGEAGRTLYGYTF.

In its sample, this clonotype was seen many times. The J gene is TRBJ1-1, the V gene TRBV18, with TRBD1 matching 11 bases. The length of the CDR3 is 19 residues. The V gene end was trimmed by 1 base and the J gene end by 5 bases; junction bases not matched to a gene: 15. The germline V gene encodes CDR1 KGHSH and CDR2 LQKENI. CDR3 protein: CASSPLLRTGGAGRTEAFF. In DNA form, the CDR3 reads TGTGCCAGCTCACCACTTCTCCGGACAGGGGGCGCTGGGCGAACTGAAGCTTTCTTT.

This sequence joins TRBV12-3 or TRBV12-4 and TRBJ2-7, with 11 bases lining up with TRBD1. With 4 bases clipped from V and 0 bases from J, the junction kept 5 bases outside the gene matches. This CDR3 has 16 amino acids. The CDR3 loop reads CASSSGTGGLSYEQYF. CDR3 sequence (DNA): TGTGCCAGCAGTTCCGGGACAGGGGGACTCTCCTACGAGCAGTACTTC.